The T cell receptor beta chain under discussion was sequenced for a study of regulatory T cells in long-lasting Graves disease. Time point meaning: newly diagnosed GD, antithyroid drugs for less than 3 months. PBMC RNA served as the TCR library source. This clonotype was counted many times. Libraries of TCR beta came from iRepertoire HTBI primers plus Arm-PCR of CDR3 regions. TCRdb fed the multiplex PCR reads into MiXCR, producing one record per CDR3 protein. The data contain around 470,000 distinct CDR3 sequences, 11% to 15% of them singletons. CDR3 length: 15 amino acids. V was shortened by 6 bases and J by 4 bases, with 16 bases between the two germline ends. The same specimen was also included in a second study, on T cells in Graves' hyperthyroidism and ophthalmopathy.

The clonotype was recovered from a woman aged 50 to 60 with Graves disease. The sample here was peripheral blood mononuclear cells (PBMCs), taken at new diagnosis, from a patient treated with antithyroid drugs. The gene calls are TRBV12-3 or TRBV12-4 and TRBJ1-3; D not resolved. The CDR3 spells CASSHDSRRGNTIYF. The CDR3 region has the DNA TGTGCCAGCAGCCATGACTCTCGGAGGGGAAACACCATATATTTT.